The rows below give T cell receptor beta chains drawn from one sample of a study of blood T cell repertoires in COVID-19. Profiling relied on immunoSEQ multiplex PCR, and the TCRdb table lists in-frame clones only, not all of them. This sample carries 200,000 to 300,000 clones, about nine tenths of them seen once, and the ten largest clones take more than 1%. The specimen was PBMCs or T cells enriched from blood (not recorded which). All receptors come from a woman between 40 and 55 years old with acute COVID-19. CDR3s include the opening cysteine and the closing phenylalanine or tryptophan. The order of the fields is V gene, clone size, J gene, D gene, CDR3 DNA, CDR3 protein. A D gene is named only where the DNA matches it firmly. Only some rows state a clone size, as once, few, many or a class for expanded clones.

V: TRBV6-5; size: NA; J: TRBJ2-7; D: TRBD1; DNA: TGTGCCAGCAGTCCGGACAGGGACGCCTACGAGCAGTACTTC; CDR3: CASSPDRDAYEQYF
V: TRBV7-3; size: NA; J: TRBJ2-2; D: NA; DNA: TGTGCCAGCAGCCCCCCCCGAGGCGGGGAGCTGTTTTTT; CDR3: CASSPPRGGELFF
V: TRBV2; size: NA; J: TRBJ1-1; D: TRBD1; DNA: TGTGCCAGCAGTGAGCCGGGACAGGGTCGGGATGAAGCTTTCTTT; CDR3: CASSEPGQGRDEAFF
V: TRBV6-5; size: NA; J: TRBJ2-5; D: NA; DNA: TGTGCCAGCACCGGGGGTTGGCAGCAAGAGACCCAGTACTTC; CDR3: CASTGGWQQETQYF
V: TRBV9; size: NA; J: TRBJ2-7; D: TRBD1; DNA: TGTGCCAGCAGCGTTGACAGGGGAAACTACGAGCAGTACTTC; CDR3: CASSVDRGNYEQYF
V: TRBV30; size: NA; J: TRBJ2-1; D: TRBD1; DNA: TGTGCTTCCGACAGGGGATTTAAAAATGAGCAGTTCTTC; CDR3: CASDRGFKNEQFF
V: TRBV15; size: once; J: TRBJ1-6; D: TRBD1; DNA: TGTGCCACCAGCAGAAGGACGGGGACAGATTATAATTCACCCCTCCACTTT; CDR3: CATSRRTGTDYNSPLHF
V: TRBV30; size: NA; J: TRBJ2-1; D: TRBD2; DNA: TGTGCCTGGAGTAGAGGAGGACTAGCGGGAGGAGGTGAGCAGTTCTTC; CDR3: CAWSRGGLAGGGEQFF
V: TRBV11-3; size: NA; J: TRBJ2-1; D: TRBD2; DNA: TGTGCCAGCAGCCATCCCGGGACTAGATCGCATGAGCAGTTCTTC; CDR3: CASSHPGTRSHEQFF
V: TRBV28; size: few; J: TRBJ1-3; D: NA; DNA: TGTGCCAGCAGTTTGCCAGCCGGGTATGGAAACACCATATATTTT; CDR3: CASSLPAGYGNTIYF
V: TRBV5-4; size: few; J: TRBJ1-1; D: TRBD1; DNA: TGTGCCAGCAGCACGGGACAGGACACTGAAGCTTTCTTT; CDR3: CASSTGQDTEAFF
V: TRBV2; size: NA; J: TRBJ1-2; D: TRBD1; DNA: TGTGCCAGCAACAGGGGCTCATATGGCTACACCTTC; CDR3: CASNRGSYGYTF
V: TRBV24-1; size: NA; J: TRBJ2-1; D: NA; DNA: TGTGCCACCAGTTCACCGGGACTCTCCTACAATGAGCAGTTCTTC; CDR3: CATSSPGLSYNEQFF
V: TRBV7-8; size: NA; J: TRBJ2-6; D: NA; DNA: TGTGCCAGCAGCATCGGACAGTTTGCGGGGGCCAACGTCCTGACTTTC; CDR3: CASSIGQFAGANVLTF
V: TRBV24-1; size: many; J: TRBJ2-7; D: TRBD2; DNA: TGTGCCACCAGTGATCCGGGACTAGCCCACGAGCAGTACTTC; CDR3: CATSDPGLAHEQYF
V: TRBV7-9; size: NA; J: TRBJ1-3; D: NA; DNA: TGTGCCAGCAGCTTACTGGACACCTCTGGAAACACCATATATTTT; CDR3: CASSLLDTSGNTIYF
V: TRBV18; size: NA; J: TRBJ2-7; D: NA; DNA: TGTGCCAGCTCACCAAGTCGGGGGGCGCTCCCCGAGCAGTACTTC; CDR3: CASSPSRGALPEQYF
V: TRBV19; size: NA; J: TRBJ2-3; D: NA; DNA: TGTGCCAGTCAGGCAGGCCACAAGGCAGATACGCAGTATTTT; CDR3: CASQAGHKADTQYF
V: TRBV2; size: NA; J: TRBJ2-7; D: NA; DNA: TGTGCCAGCAATGAGTGGCTCTACGAGCAGTACTTC; CDR3: CASNEWLYEQYF
V: TRBV2; size: NA; J: TRBJ2-1; D: NA; DNA: TGTGCCAGAGAACTATCCCGGGACAAAAACAATGAGCAGTTCTTC; CDR3: CARELSRDKNNEQFF
V: TRBV10-3; size: NA; J: TRBJ2-2; D: NA; DNA: TGTGCCATCAGTGAGCCTAGTAGCGCCGGGGAGCTGTTTTTT; CDR3: CAISEPSSAGELFF
V: TRBV7-2; size: NA; J: TRBJ2-3; D: TRBD2; DNA: TGTGCCAGCAGCAAAAGCTTACTAGCGGGGGGGGGTACGCAGTATTTT; CDR3: CASSKSLLAGGGTQYF
V: TRBV16; size: once; J: TRBJ1-5; D: NA; DNA: TGTGCCAGCAGCCAATCGGGGTATGGGGGGATCGATCAGCCCCAGCATTTT; CDR3: CASSQSGYGGIDQPQHF